A selection of T cell receptor beta chains follows, all from one sample in a study of T cell responses to AZD1222 COVID-19 vaccine. Sequenced by immunoSEQ multiplex PCR; TCRdb stores in-frame clones only, minus some. The sample records roughly 100,000 clones, about 85% being singletons. Sequencing used peripheral blood, obtained on day 0 of AZD1222 vaccination. Source of these receptors: an adult in good health. Each CDR3 is given with its conserved first and last residue. Fields, in order: J gene, V gene, clone size, CDR3 protein. Clone size appears in some rows only: once, few, many, or a class for an expanded clone.

j_gene: TRBJ2-2; v_gene: TRBV5-4; abundance: -; CDR3aa: CASSLGRPTGELFF
j_gene: TRBJ2-7; v_gene: TRBV28; abundance: -; CDR3aa: CASTDRFRYEQYF
j_gene: TRBJ1-1; v_gene: TRBV9; abundance: -; CDR3aa: CASSTRDSMTEAFF
j_gene: TRBJ1-2; v_gene: TRBV28; abundance: -; CDR3aa: CASSFGGLGQGAEGYTF
j_gene: TRBJ2-2; v_gene: TRBV5-1; abundance: -; CDR3aa: CASSLVGIAANSGELFF
j_gene: TRBJ1-6; v_gene: TRBV9; abundance: -; CDR3aa: CASSSGQGDSPLHF
j_gene: TRBJ1-4; v_gene: TRBV28; abundance: -; CDR3aa: CASNPRGRGVGEKLFF
j_gene: TRBJ2-1; v_gene: TRBV5-1; abundance: -; CDR3aa: CASSVTGGDEQFF
j_gene: TRBJ1-2; v_gene: TRBV28; abundance: few; CDR3aa: CASTLISPEGQGYGYTF
j_gene: TRBJ2-4; v_gene: TRBV11-2; abundance: few; CDR3aa: CASNLGGTKNIQYF
j_gene: TRBJ1-6; v_gene: TRBV2; abundance: -; CDR3aa: CASSEVGRGITLHF
j_gene: TRBJ2-3; v_gene: TRBV5-4; abundance: -; CDR3aa: CASSLAVQNTQYF
j_gene: TRBJ1-2; v_gene: TRBV14; abundance: once; CDR3aa: CASSQAVGGSNYGYTF
j_gene: TRBJ2-7; v_gene: TRBV15; abundance: -; CDR3aa: CATSREVLAGEQYF
j_gene: TRBJ2-5; v_gene: TRBV18; abundance: -; CDR3aa: CASSPRVQETQYF
j_gene: TRBJ1-1; v_gene: TRBV3-1/TRBV3-2; abundance: -; CDR3aa: CASSQGGTNTEAFF
j_gene: TRBJ1-1; v_gene: TRBV28; abundance: -; CDR3aa: CASSFLQGRTEAFF
j_gene: TRBJ2-7; v_gene: TRBV12-3/TRBV12-4; abundance: once; CDR3aa: CASGIAGPYEQYF
j_gene: TRBJ1-1; v_gene: TRBV30; abundance: -; CDR3aa: CAWRLDSAGPRAFF
j_gene: TRBJ2-2; v_gene: TRBV5-1; abundance: -; CDR3aa: CASSLLLAGDTGELFF
j_gene: TRBJ1-4; v_gene: TRBV28; abundance: -; CDR3aa: CASSPWKGATNEKLFF
j_gene: TRBJ2-3; v_gene: TRBV5-1; abundance: -; CDR3aa: CASSLGGGASTDTQYF
j_gene: TRBJ1-5; v_gene: TRBV7-2; abundance: -; CDR3aa: CASSSLTVRLQPQHF
j_gene: TRBJ1-1; v_gene: TRBV2; abundance: -; CDR3aa: CASTVDSQGLEAFF
j_gene: TRBJ1-6; v_gene: TRBV6-5; abundance: -; CDR3aa: CASRGGQGNSPLHF
j_gene: TRBJ2-5; v_gene: TRBV10-3; abundance: -; CDR3aa: CAISGDLSPQETQYF
j_gene: TRBJ1-5; v_gene: TRBV6-5; abundance: -; CDR3aa: CASMSRHLSNQPQHF
j_gene: TRBJ2-1; v_gene: TRBV27; abundance: once; CDR3aa: CASSLSASGTSPFF
j_gene: TRBJ2-2; v_gene: TRBV15; abundance: -; CDR3aa: CATSTTSAHTGELFF
j_gene: TRBJ1-2; v_gene: TRBV7-2; abundance: -; CDR3aa: CASSYNPGHNYGYTF
j_gene: TRBJ1-2; v_gene: TRBV6-1; abundance: -; CDR3aa: CASSEAHGYGYTF
j_gene: TRBJ1-4; v_gene: TRBV21-1; abundance: -; CDR3aa: CASSKVNEKLFF
j_gene: TRBJ1-6; v_gene: TRBV19; abundance: -; CDR3aa: CASSISGRESPLHF
j_gene: TRBJ1-4; v_gene: TRBV10-3; abundance: once; CDR3aa: CAISESTVGNWGEKLFF
j_gene: TRBJ1-6; v_gene: TRBV9; abundance: -; CDR3aa: CASSQGRGSPLHF
j_gene: TRBJ2-2; v_gene: TRBV7-2; abundance: once; CDR3aa: CASSSGTGFTGELFF
j_gene: TRBJ1-6; v_gene: TRBV6-1; abundance: -; CDR3aa: CASSERDRVRSYNSPLHF
j_gene: TRBJ2-2; v_gene: TRBV29-1; abundance: -; CDR3aa: CSANTDRNTGELFF
j_gene: TRBJ1-1; v_gene: TRBV5-6; abundance: once; CDR3aa: CASSLGSAEAFF
j_gene: TRBJ2-7; v_gene: TRBV19; abundance: -; CDR3aa: CASKVAVQTYEQYF
j_gene: TRBJ2-3; v_gene: TRBV7-2; abundance: -; CDR3aa: CASSRETDTQYF
j_gene: TRBJ2-7; v_gene: TRBV28; abundance: -; CDR3aa: CASRSPGPRGEQYF
j_gene: TRBJ2-3; v_gene: TRBV28; abundance: once; CDR3aa: CASSSGGVTDTQYF
j_gene: TRBJ2-5; v_gene: TRBV6-2/TRBV6-3; abundance: -; CDR3aa: CASSYSTGDIQETQYF